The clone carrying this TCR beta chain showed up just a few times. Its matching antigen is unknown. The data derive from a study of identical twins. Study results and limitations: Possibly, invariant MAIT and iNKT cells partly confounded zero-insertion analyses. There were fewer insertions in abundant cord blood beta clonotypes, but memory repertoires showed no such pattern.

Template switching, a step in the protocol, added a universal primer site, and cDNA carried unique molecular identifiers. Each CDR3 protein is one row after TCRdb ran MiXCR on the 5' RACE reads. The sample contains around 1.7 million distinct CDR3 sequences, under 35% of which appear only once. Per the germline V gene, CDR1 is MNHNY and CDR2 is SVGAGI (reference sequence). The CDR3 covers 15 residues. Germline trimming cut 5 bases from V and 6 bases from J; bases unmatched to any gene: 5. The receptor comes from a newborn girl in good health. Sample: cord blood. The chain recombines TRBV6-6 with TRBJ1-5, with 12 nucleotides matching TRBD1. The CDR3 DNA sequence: TGTGCCAGCAGTGGGGACAGGGGGCTTACTCAGCCCCAGCATTTT. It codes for CASSGDRGLTQPQHF.